This is a list of T cell receptor beta chains from one sample in a study of T cells in localized non-small cell lung cancer. Sequenced by immunoSEQ multiplex PCR; TCRdb stores in-frame clones only, minus some. The profile shows some 1,800 clones, about 37% of them singletons. This sample comprised normal lung tissue next to the tumor, obtained before any cancer treatment. These receptors came from a male donor at least 60 years old with stage III squamous cell lung carcinoma. Both conserved end residues are part of each CDR3. A D gene is named only where the DNA matches it firmly. A row's size may be missing; if present it is once, few, many or a size class.

v_call	d_call	clone_size	j_call	cdr3_length	cdr3_aa	cdr3_nt
TRBV9	.	.	TRBJ2-3	12	CASSVRTDTQYF	TGTGCCAGCAGCGTAAGGACAGATACGCAGTATTTT
TRBV28	.	.	TRBJ1-6	17	CASSLSECGSYNSPLHF	TGTGCCAGCAGTTTATCCGAGTGCGGCTCCTATAATTCACCCCTCCACTTT
TRBV6-8	.	.	TRBJ1-2	12	CASKDTNYGYTF	TGTGCCAGCAAGGACACTAACTATGGCTACACCTTC
TRBV9	.	.	TRBJ1-2	14	CASSASTGPYGYTF	TGTGCCAGCAGCGCTTCGACAGGCCCCTATGGCTACACCTTC
TRBV11-3	.	few	TRBJ2-2	15	CASSAGHTNTGELFF	TGTGCCAGCAGCGCGGGACACACGAACACCGGGGAGCTGTTTTTT
TRBV19	.	.	TRBJ2-3	13	CATRQRNTDTQYF	TGTGCCACTCGACAGCGTAACACAGATACGCAGTATTTT
TRBV7-5	.	.	TRBJ2-2	15	CASSLARAGTGELFF	TGTGCCAGCAGCTTGGCCAGGGCGGGAACCGGGGAGCTGTTTTTT
TRBV19	.	.	TRBJ2-7	13	CASSMGLNYEQYF	TGTGCCAGTAGTATGGGCCTTAACTACGAGCAGTACTTC
TRBV4-1	.	.	TRBJ2-3	14	CASSQPSKTDTQYF	TGCGCCAGCAGCCAACCCTCTAAAACAGATACGCAGTATTTT
TRBV19	TRBD1	.	TRBJ2-3	16	CASSGGQGQTTDTQYF	TGTGCCAGTAGTGGGGGACAGGGGCAAACGACAGATACGCAGTATTTT
TRBV19	TRBD2	.	TRBJ2-3	15	CASSQAGGRVDTQYF	TGTGCCAGTAGTCAGGCGGGGGGGCGTGTAGATACGCAGTATTTT
TRBV11-3	TRBD2	few	TRBJ2-5	15	CASTKIFGREETQYF	TGTGCCAGCACCAAGATCTTCGGGAGGGAAGAGACCCAGTACTTC
TRBV25-1	TRBD1	.	TRBJ1-2	15	CASSDDDRGRYGYTF	TGTGCCAGCAGTGACGATGACAGGGGGCGTTATGGCTACACCTTC
TRBV7-1	.	few	TRBJ2-2	13	CASSLRETGELFF	TGTGCCAGCAGCTTAAGGGAAACCGGGGAGCTGTTTTTT
TRBV19	TRBD1	.	TRBJ2-5	14	CASSIRQGRETQYF	TGTGCCAGTAGTATACGACAGGGAAGAGAGACCCAGTACTTC
TRBV11-3	.	.	TRBJ2-7	16	CASSLRGSGAFYEQYF	TGTGCCAGCAGCTTAAGGGGATCCGGAGCTTTCTACGAGCAGTACTTC
TRBV19	.	.	TRBJ1-5	16	CASSIFRKQNNQPQHF	TGTGCCAGTAGTATATTCCGGAAACAGAACAATCAGCCCCAGCATTTT
TRBV28	.	.	TRBJ1-6	13	CASSLFLASPLHF	TGTGCCAGCAGTTTATTTCTGGCTTCACCCCTCCACTTT
TRBV6-8	.	few	TRBJ1-2	12	CASRSRAYGYTF	TGTGCCAGCAGGAGCCGGGCGTATGGCTACACCTTC
TRBV18	.	.	TRBJ2-7	13	CASSPSGSYEQYF	TGTGCCAGCTCACCTTCAGGGTCCTACGAGCAGTACTTC
TRBV6-8	TRBD1	.	TRBJ2-1	13	CASSGDRGNEQFF	TGTGCCAGCAGTGGGGACAGGGGCAATGAGCAGTTCTTC
TRBV2	.	.	TRBJ2-7	13	CASSLPYQGEQYF	TGTGCCAGCAGTTTGCCATACCAGGGTGAGCAGTACTTC
TRBV6-7	.	few	TRBJ2-2	15	CASTPWTGTTGELFF	TGTGCCAGCACCCCTTGGACCGGGACTACCGGGGAGCTGTTTTTT
TRBV12-5	TRBD1	.	TRBJ2-5	16	CASGLGTGGHQETQYF	TGTGCTAGTGGTTTGGGAACAGGGGGCCACCAAGAGACCCAGTACTTC
TRBV6-8	TRBD1	medium-sized	TRBJ1-2	15	CASSYSLTGVYGYTF	TGTGCCAGCAGTTACTCCCTTACAGGGGTATATGGCTACACCTTC
TRBV19	.	.	TRBJ2-7	13	CAPPTGQTYEQYF	TGTGCCCCCCCGACGGGGCAGACCTACGAGCAGTACTTC
TRBV18	.	few	TRBJ1-2	14	CASSPPTESYGYTF	TGTGCCAGCTCACCACCGACAGAAAGCTATGGCTACACCTTC
TRBV11-3	.	few	TRBJ2-5	18	CASSFNLMTDTLQETQYF	TGTGCCAGCAGCTTCAACCTCATGACGGACACCCTCCAAGAGACCCAGTACTTC
TRBV11-3	TRBD1	large	TRBJ1-4	15	CASSQVSGGYEKLFF	TGTGCCAGCAGCCAAGTCTCAGGGGGGTACGAAAAACTGTTTTTT
TRBV14	.	.	TRBJ1-1	13	CASSFGMNTEAFF	TGTGCCAGCAGCTTTGGGATGAACACTGAAGCTTTCTTT
TRBV9	.	.	TRBJ1-1	14	CASSRDFMNTEAFF	TGTGCCAGCAGTAGAGATTTCATGAACACTGAAGCTTTCTTT
TRBV19	TRBD1	.	TRBJ2-2	16	CASSIVRGQYTGELFF	TGTGCCAGTAGTATAGTGAGGGGGCAGTACACCGGGGAGCTGTTTTTT
TRBV11-3	TRBD1	few	TRBJ1-4	15	CASSLGQGTNEKLFF	TGTGCCAGCAGCTTAGGACAGGGCACTAATGAAAAACTGTTTTTT
TRBV18	TRBD2	.	TRBJ2-3	16	CASSPKGGGRGDTQYF	TGTGCCAGCTCACCAAAGGGCGGGGGGCGAGGAGATACGCAGTATTTT
TRBV4-1	.	few	TRBJ1-5	14	CASSPATGSLFQHF	TGCGCCAGCAGCCCTGCGACGGGGTCCCTGTTCCAGCATTTT
TRBV7-2	.	medium-sized	TRBJ1-3	13	CASSFERGNTIYF	TGTGCCAGCAGCTTCGAGCGTGGAAACACCATATATTTT
TRBV9	.	.	TRBJ1-2	14	CASRTVFSNYGYTF	TGTGCCAGCAGGACAGTATTTTCTAACTATGGCTACACCTTC
TRBV30	.	.	TRBJ2-1	15	CAWSTSGGAYNEQFF	TGTGCCTGGTCGACTAGTGGGGGGGCTTACAATGAGCAGTTCTTC
TRBV11-3	.	large	TRBJ2-4	19	CASSQGSSTGNLAKNIQYF	TGTGCCAGCAGCCAAGGAAGTTCTACAGGTAACCTAGCCAAAAACATTCAGTACTTC
TRBV30	.	.	TRBJ1-1	13	CAWSGRANTEAFF	TGTGCCTGGAGTGGCAGGGCTAACACTGAAGCTTTCTTT
TRBV11-1	.	few	TRBJ2-2	14	CASSLQGGYGELFF	TGTGCCAGCAGCTTGCAAGGGGGGTACGGGGAGCTGTTTTTT
TRBV9	TRBD1	medium-sized	TRBJ1-1	14	CASSLQGAGTEAFF	TGTGCCAGCAGCCTCCAGGGGGCCGGGACTGAAGCTTTCTTT
TRBV19	.	.	TRBJ1-1	14	CASSIRGDNTEAFF	TGTGCCAGTAGTATCCGGGGAGATAACACTGAAGCTTTCTTT
TRBV9	.	medium-sized	TRBJ2-5	14	CASSPSTLGETQYF	TGTGCCAGCAGCCCAAGCACGTTGGGGGAGACCCAGTACTTC
TRBV18	.	few	TRBJ1-4	13	CASSPGVVEKLFF	TGTGCCAGCTCACCGGGAGTGGTTGAAAAACTGTTTTTT
TRBV4-1	TRBD1	.	TRBJ1-6	21	CASSQELGQARSGQRNSPLHF	TGCGCCAGCAGCCAAGAGCTCGGACAGGCTCGGAGTGGGCAGAGGAATTCACCCCTCCACTTT